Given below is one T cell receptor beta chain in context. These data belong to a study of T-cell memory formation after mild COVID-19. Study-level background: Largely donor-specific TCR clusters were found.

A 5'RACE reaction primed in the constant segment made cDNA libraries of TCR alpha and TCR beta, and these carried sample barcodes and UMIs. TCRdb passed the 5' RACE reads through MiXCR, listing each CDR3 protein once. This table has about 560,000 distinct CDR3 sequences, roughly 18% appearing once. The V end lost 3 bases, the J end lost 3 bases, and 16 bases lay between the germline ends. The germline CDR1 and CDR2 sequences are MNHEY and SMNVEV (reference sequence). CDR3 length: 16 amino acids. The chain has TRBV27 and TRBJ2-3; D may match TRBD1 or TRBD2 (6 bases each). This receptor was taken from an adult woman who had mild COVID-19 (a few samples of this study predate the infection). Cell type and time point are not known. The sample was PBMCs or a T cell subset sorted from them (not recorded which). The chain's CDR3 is CASSFLTGAGTDTQYF. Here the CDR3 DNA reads TGTGCCAGCAGTTTTCTAACGGGGGCGGGTACAGATACGCAGTATTTT.